This TCR beta chain came from a study of shared clonotypes between healthy human individuals. Findings and caveats of the study: Compared with memory subsets, naive subsets generally had larger estimated richness. An effect of sequencing depth on clonotype sharing among donors was expected.

Genomic DNA (from each subset) was split evenly across several immunoSEQ plates. Using immunoSEQ multiplex PCR, the repertoire was profiled, and TCRdb retains in-frame clones only, with some absent. The data contain roughly 2 million clones, 85% to 95% of them singletons. This CDR3 comprises 16 residues. V lost 5 bases, J lost 2 bases, and 16 bases lay in between. CDR1 and CDR2 (germline): MNHEY, SMNVEV (reference sequence). In regard to this clone: What it binds is unknown.

Selected positively for CCR7 and CD45RO-negative, naive CD8 cells excluded terminally differentiated effector memory CD45RA+ cells. The sequencing sample was made of naive CD8+ T cells sorted from blood. The TCR was taken from a man between 18 and 29 years old in good health. The V and J genes are TRBV27 and TRBJ1-3; D call uncertain. CDR3 DNA: TGTGCCAGCAGTCCCCTCGATGAGGGCACTGGAAACACCATATATTTT. Translation: CASSPLDEGTGNTIYF.